A single sample is the source of the 30 T cell receptor beta chains below, sequenced in a study of Ad26.COV2.S vaccination and SARS-CoV-2 variants (dated by TCRdb to about 2021). Library preparation employed the immunoSEQ multiplex PCR assay. TCRdb limited this immuneACCESS table to in-frame rearrangements with V and J called. A share of clones is missing; checked studies link under half to unresolved V genes, and the rest is unexplained. The sample table holds some 270,000 clones, of which 87% were seen once. Roughly 3% of the sample goes to the ten largest clones. The sample's treatment or condition label is to be understood as: roughly 20 received Ad26.COV2.S at low or high dose, single or two shots; about 5 received placebo; per-sample allocation not given. For vaccine and placebo recipients, repertoires were sequenced using samples collected on day 63 after the first injection. The sample here was peripheral blood, taken in a trial of Ad26.COV2.S vaccine versus placebo. Source of these receptors: a person between 18 and 65 years old who received the Ad26.COV2.S COVID-19 vaccine or a placebo.

V is TRBV24-1 and J is TRBJ2-1, with D perhaps matching TRBD1 (5 bases). The V gene's germline CDR1 is KGHDR and CDR2 SFDVKD. This CDR3 is 13 amino acids long. V was clipped by 9 bases and J by 7 bases, with 15 bases between them. CDR3 region: CATPRAPGNEQFF. DNA of the CDR3: TGTGCCACCCCCAGGGCGCCGGGTAATGAGCAGTTCTTC.

Comments on this clone: Other DNA sequences within the sample encode an identical CDR3. The genes are TRBV7-3 and TRBJ2-1; 8 bases map to TRBD1. The CDR3 covers 15 residues. J gave up 1 base and V 4 bases, and 3 bases lay outside the gene matches. Germline lookup yields CDR1 SGHTA and CDR2 FQGTGA. The CDR3 spells CASSSDRGSYNEQFF. CDR3 sequence (DNA): TGTGCCAGCAGCTCCGACAGGGGTTCCTACAATGAGCAGTTCTTC.

V usage is TRBV2 and J usage is TRBJ1-1, with D possibly TRBD1 on 5 matching bases. Germline-derived CDR1 and CDR2 are SNHLY and FYNNEI. CDR3 length: 15 amino acids. Trimming removed 6 bases at V and 6 bases at J, with 20 bases between. The CDR3 loop reads CASSLNRGKTAEAFF. The CDR3 DNA reads as TGTGCCAGCAGCCTAAATAGGGGAAAGACCGCTGAAGCTTTCTTT.

The V and J genes are TRBV6-5 and TRBJ1-2; no reliable D call. Germline-derived CDR1 and CDR2 are MNHEY and SVGAGI. The ends were cut back, 6 bases at V and 0 bases at J, with 8 bases in the middle. The length of the CDR3 is 13 residues. In DNA, the CDR3 is TGTGCCAGCAGAAAAGAGACTAACTATGGCTACACCTTC. The encoded protein is CASRKETNYGYTF.

This clone occurred a few times. The chain couples TRBV5-6 to TRBJ2-1; 11 nucleotides match TRBD2. Germline V CDR1 and CDR2: SGHDT, YYEEEE. This CDR3 has 15 amino acids. V lost 4 bases, J lost 3 bases, and 3 bases stayed unmatched. Written as DNA, the CDR3 is TGTGCCAGCAGCCCCGGGACTAGCGGCTACAATGAGCAGTTCTTC. It codes for CASSPGTSGYNEQFF.

V and J are TRBV6-4 and TRBJ2-7; TRBD1 is a possible D gene (6 bases). The germline V gene has CDR1 MRHNA and CDR2 SNTAGT. The CDR3 contains 13 residues. V was shortened by 6 bases and J by 1 base, with 10 bases between the two germline ends. The chain's CDR3 is CASRAGQSYEQYV. CDR3 nucleotide sequence: TGTGCCAGCAGAGCTGGACAGTCCTACGAGCAGTACGTC.

J is TRBJ1-6 and V is TRBV19; maybe TRBD1 (5 bases). The CDR3 runs to 15 residues. Germline values: CDR1 LNHDA, CDR2 SQIVND (reference sequence). V lost 8 bases and J lost 0, with 11 bases in between. CDR3 in DNA: TGTGCCAGTCGCCAGGACACCTCCTATAATTCACCCCTCCACTTT. This encodes CASRQDTSYNSPLHF.

CDR3 sequence (DNA): TGTGCCAGTACCCTTAGCGGGAGCTCCTACAATGAGCAGTTCTTC. Its protein is CASTLSGSSYNEQFF. The chain carries TRBV19 and TRBJ2-1; 9 bases line up with TRBD2. The germline CDR1 and CDR2 sequences are LNHDA and SQIVND (reference sequence). This CDR3 comprises 15 residues. The J segment lost 0 bases and the V segment lost 7 bases, leaving 4 bases of the junction unmatched. Full variable domain (missing parts from reference TRBV19 and TRBJ2-1): DGGITQSPKYLFRKEGQNVTLSCEQNLNHDAMYWYRQDPGQGLRLIYYSQIVNDFQKGDIAEGYSVSREKKESFPLTVTSAQKNPTAFYLCASTLSGSSYNEQFFGPGTRLTVL.

The J gene is TRBJ2-3, the V gene TRBV7-9, with 9 nucleotides matching TRBD1. The trim removed 5 bases at V and 0 bases at J, leaving 12 bases unmatched. This CDR3 is 18 amino acids long. In germline, CDR1 is SEHNR, CDR2 FQNEAQ (reference sequence). This chain's CDR3 is CASSPGGTGQGSTDTQYF. The CDR3 DNA sequence: TGTGCCAGCAGCCCGGGGGGTACGGGACAGGGAAGCACAGATACGCAGTATTTT.

The chain joins TRBV7-8 to TRBJ2-3; TRBD2 matches 7 bases. Per germline, CDR1 SGHVS and CDR2 FQNEAQ. V dropped 5 bases and J dropped 10; count of bases not matched to a gene: 6. This CDR3 has 12 amino acids. The CDR3 coding sequence is TGTGCCAGCAGCCAGCCGGGACTACCGCAGTATTTT. As protein: CASSQPGLPQYF. The full variable domain, its missing parts supplied by reference TRBV7-8 and TRBJ2-3, is GAGVSQSPRYKVAKRGQDVALRCDPISGHVSLFWYQQALGQGPEFLTYFQNEAQLDKSGLPSDRFFAERPEGSVSTLKIQRTQQEDSAVYLCASSQPGLPQYFGPGTRLTVL.

The chain links TRBV10-3 to TRBJ2-2, with D tentatively TRBD1 or TRBD2 (5 bases each). Germline V gives CDR1 ENHRY, CDR2 SYGVKD. Trimming took off 0 bases at V and 2 bases at J, with 10 bases between the two ends. The CDR3 covers 16 residues. CDR3 loop: CAISESGTVNTGELFF. The CDR3 DNA reads as TGTGCCATCAGTGAGTCTGGGACCGTTAACACCGGGGAGCTGTTTTTT.

This chain joins TRBV7-9 and TRBJ1-1; 10 bases fit TRBD1. J gave up 10 bases and V 6 bases, and 5 bases lay outside the gene matches. Germline lookup yields CDR1 SEHNR and CDR2 FQNEAQ (reference sequence). The CDR3 sequence is 12 residues long. For the CDR3, the DNA is TGTGCCAGCAGGCTTCGGGACAGGGGAGCTTTCTTT. It specifies CASRLRDRGAFF.

V usage is TRBV7-9 and J usage is TRBJ2-1, with 7 bases aligning to TRBD1. The CDR3 is 14 amino acids. Looked up from germline, CDR1 is SEHNR and CDR2 is FQNEAQ (reference sequence). The trim removed 5 bases at V and 8 bases at J, leaving 9 bases unmatched. The CDR3 DNA reads TGTGCCAGCAGCAGGGACAGCACCCGGGATGAGCAGTTCTTC. Its protein product is CASSRDSTRDEQFF.

The J gene is TRBJ1-1, the V gene TRBV6-4; the D is unclear. CDR3 length: 13 residues. V lost 6 bases and J lost 0, with 8 bases in between. CDR1 is MRHNA, CDR2 SNTAGT, per germline. The CDR3 DNA reads as TGTGCCAGCAGAGTCACTATGAACACTGAAGCTTTCTTT. The encoded protein is CASRVTMNTEAFF.

This clone was counted once. The CDR3 sequence is CASSYLQEYYEQYF. The CDR3 DNA reads as TGTGCCAGCAGTTACTTGCAAGAATATTACGAGCAGTACTTC. The chain carries TRBV6-2 or TRBV6-3 and TRBJ2-7; D ambiguous. Germline loops: CDR1 MNHEY, CDR2 SVGEGT. There are 14 residues in the CDR3. Trimming removed 1 base at V and 4 bases at J, with 11 bases between.

The CDR3 protein is CASSLNGRSSYNEQFF. The CDR3 coding sequence is TGTGCCAGCAGCTTAAATGGTAGAAGTTCCTACAATGAGCAGTTCTTC. The chain has TRBV7-3 and TRBJ2-1; D is ambiguous. Germline CDR1 and CDR2: SGHTA and FQGTGA. V dropped 1 base and J dropped 1 base, with 11 bases sitting between them. The CDR3 runs 16 residues.

The J gene is TRBJ2-1, the V gene TRBV15; TRBD1 might be the D (6 bases). The germline V gene has CDR1 LNHNV and CDR2 YYDKDF (reference sequence). The CDR3 is made up of 16 amino acids. Trimming removed 5 bases at V and 3 bases at J, with 17 bases between. This CDR3 is CATSVAPGHFYNEQFF. CDR3 in DNA: TGTGCCACCAGCGTCGCTCCGGGACATTTCTACAATGAGCAGTTCTTC.

The rearrangement uses TRBV2 and TRBJ1-3; 7 bases are shared with TRBD1. CDR1 SNHLY and CDR2 FYNNEI come from the germline V gene. V shed 2 bases, J shed 1 base, and the junction held 5 bases outside the gene matches. This CDR3 comprises 16 residues. The CDR3 protein is CASSEQGVPSGNTIYF. The CDR3 DNA reads as TGTGCCAGCAGTGAACAGGGGGTGCCTTCTGGAAACACCATATATTTT.

This chain uses TRBV23-1 with TRBJ1-4; maybe TRBD1 (5 bases). TRBV23-1 is an ORF for which the function is uncertain. V lost 2 bases and J lost 8, with 15 bases in between. The CDR3 runs 15 residues. This CDR3 reads CASSQKGHKREKLFF. In DNA form, the CDR3 reads TGCGCCAGCAGTCAAAAGGGGCATAAGCGCGAAAAACTGTTTTTT.

The chain joins TRBV19 to TRBJ2-3; the D is unclear. Germline assignment: CDR1 LNHDA and CDR2 SQIVND (reference sequence). Trimming took 5 bases from V and 2 from J, leaving 11 bases between them. The CDR3 consists of 14 residues. The DNA for the CDR3 is TGTGCCAGTAGTTCCCCCTCAACCACAGATACGCAGTATTTT. Amino acids: CASSSPSTTDTQYF.

The chain carries TRBV6-5 and TRBJ2-5; D not certain. CDR3 length equals 14 residues. Between the trimmed V and J ends, which lost 0 bases and 5 bases, there was a span of 10 bases. Looked up from germline, CDR1 is MNHEY and CDR2 is SVGAGI. This CDR3 reads CASSYSQPWETQYF. In DNA form, the CDR3 reads TGTGCCAGCAGTTACTCACAACCGTGGGAGACCCAGTACTTC.

With respect to this clone: Other DNA sequences in this sample translate to the same CDR3. The rearrangement joins TRBV30 to TRBJ1-5; D unclear. The V end lost 1 base, the J end lost 4 bases, and 8 bases lay between the germline ends. Germline CDR1 is GTSNPN and CDR2 is SVGIG (reference sequence). This CDR3 contains 13 residues. The CDR3 protein is CAWSGTGNQPQHF. The CDR3 DNA follows: TGTGCCTGGAGTGGGACGGGGAATCAGCCCCAGCATTTT.

V gene TRBV11-3 combines with J gene TRBJ2-3; 11 bases map to TRBD1. CDR3 length: 14 residues. Unmatched junction bases numbered 1, after V lost 4 bases and J lost 4 bases. CDR1 is SGHNT, CDR2 YENEEA, per germline. CDR3 DNA sequence: TGTGCCAGCAGCTCGGGACAGGGGGCAGATACGCAGTATTTT. It encodes CASSSGQGADTQYF.

This chain joins TRBV25-1 and TRBJ1-2; D is perhaps TRBD1 (6 bases). The CDR3 runs to 12 residues. Between the trimmed V and J ends, which lost 8 bases and 5 bases, there was a span of 12 bases. Germline V gene data show CDR1 as MGHDK and CDR2 as SYGVNS. CDR3 protein: CASQDSWYGYTF. The CDR3 DNA follows: TGTGCCAGCCAGGACAGTTGGTATGGCTACACCTTC.

The V call is TRBV5-4, the J call TRBJ2-7; 10 nucleotides agree with TRBD2. CDR1 SGHNT and CDR2 YYREEE come from the germline V gene (reference sequence). The CDR3 runs to 17 residues. V shed 4 bases, J shed 4 bases, and the junction held 14 bases outside the gene matches. CDR3 residues: CASSVLASSGRGYEQYV. As DNA, the CDR3 is TGTGCCAGCAGCGTCCTCGCTTCTAGCGGGAGAGGATACGAGCAGTACGTC.

V usage is TRBV3-1 (or the pseudogene TRBV3-2) and J usage is TRBJ2-7; D uncertain. CDR1 and CDR2 (germline): LGHDT, YNNKEL (reference sequence). The CDR3 contains 13 residues. Trimming shortened V by 0 bases and J by 2 bases, and 5 bases separated the two germline ends. CDR3 residues: CASSQDQPYEQYF. The CDR3 region has the DNA TGTGCCAGCAGCCAAGATCAGCCCTACGAGCAGTACTTC.

The chain is built from TRBV10-1 and TRBJ2-7; maybe TRBD2 (5 bases). V was cut by 4 bases and J by 6 bases, with 13 bases left in between. This CDR3 contains 13 residues. Germline CDR1 reads WNHNN; CDR2 reads SYGVQD (reference sequence). The chain's CDR3 is CASSGGPEGEQYV. The CDR3, as DNA: TGCGCCAGCAGTGGGGGTCCAGAGGGCGAGCAGTACGTC.

The CDR3 here is CASSARESGANVLTF. The CDR3 DNA reads as TGTGCCAGCAGCGCCCGCGAATCTGGGGCCAACGTCCTGACTTTC. The chain recombines TRBV7-2 with TRBJ2-6; D remains unclear. With 5 bases removed from V and 1 base from J, the gap between germline ends came to 9 bases. The CDR3 covers 15 residues. Germline CDR1 reads SGHTA; CDR2 reads FQGNSA.

This chain links TRBV5-1 with TRBJ2-7; D uncertain. Germline lookup yields CDR1 SGHRS and CDR2 YFSETQ. The CDR3 has 13 amino acids. Trimming shortened V by 0 bases and J by 6 bases, and 10 bases separated the two germline ends. The CDR3 spells CASSLDTLGEQYF. CDR3 DNA sequence: TGCGCCAGCAGCTTGGACACCTTGGGCGAGCAGTACTTC.

The chain recombines TRBV3-1 (or the pseudogene TRBV3-2) with TRBJ2-7; D uncertain. The CDR3 spans 15 residues. Per the germline V gene, CDR1 is LGHDT and CDR2 is YNNKEL (reference sequence). The V gene lost 0 bases and the J gene lost 2 bases, with 11 bases spanning the gap. CDR3 nucleotides: TGTGCCAGCAGCCAAGAGTTGCCCACTACCTACGAGCAGTACGTC. This sequence encodes CASSQELPTTYEQYV.